This is a list of T cell receptor beta chains from one sample in a study of T cell changes during pregnancy in multiple sclerosis. TCRdb's copy holds only in-frame clones and misses some; the assay was immunoSEQ multiplex PCR. The sample includes about 83,000 clones, about 90% of them seen just once. Sequencing was performed on PBMCs, taken in the first trimester of pregnancy. The receptors come from a female donor in good health, serving as a control in a pregnancy study. Some clones in this sample may be carry-over from other donors' samples. Each CDR3 is given with its conserved first and last residue. The D gene is left open where the match is weak. Part of the rows lack a size; the others show once, few, many or a class for expanded clones.

j_gene: TRBJ2-1; v_gene: TRBV4-1; len: 16; abundance: NA; d_gene: TRBD2; CDR3aa: CASSDFGGRLGNEQFF; CDR3nt: TGCGCCAGCAGCGATTTCGGCGGGAGACTCGGCAATGAGCAGTTCTTC
j_gene: TRBJ2-7; v_gene: TRBV27; len: 13; abundance: NA; d_gene: NA; CDR3aa: CASSLRRDYEQYF; CDR3nt: TGTGCCAGCAGTTTAAGACGGGACTACGAGCAGTACTTC
j_gene: TRBJ2-2; v_gene: TRBV29-1; len: 14; abundance: once; d_gene: NA; CDR3aa: CSVEGGANTGELFF; CDR3nt: TGCAGCGTTGAAGGAGGAGCGAACACCGGGGAGCTGTTTTTT
j_gene: TRBJ2-1; v_gene: TRBV27; len: 13; abundance: NA; d_gene: TRBD2; CDR3aa: CASSLAGGREQFF; CDR3nt: TGTGCCAGCAGTTTAGCGGGGGGGCGCGAGCAGTTCTTC
j_gene: TRBJ1-6; v_gene: TRBV28; len: 14; abundance: NA; d_gene: TRBD1; CDR3aa: CASSGTGYNSPLHF; CDR3nt: TGTGCCAGTTCAGGGACAGGCTATAATTCACCCCTCCACTTT
j_gene: TRBJ2-2; v_gene: TRBV6-4; len: 14; abundance: NA; d_gene: NA; CDR3aa: CASSDSPETGELFF; CDR3nt: TGTGCCAGCAGTGACTCCCCCGAGACCGGGGAGCTGTTTTTT
j_gene: TRBJ2-3; v_gene: TRBV29-1; len: 13; abundance: NA; d_gene: TRBD2; CDR3aa: CSVGGGWIDTQYF; CDR3nt: TGCAGCGTTGGGGGAGGGTGGATAGATACGCAGTATTTT
j_gene: TRBJ2-1; v_gene: TRBV7-2; len: 14; abundance: NA; d_gene: TRBD2; CDR3aa: CASSGLAGAGEQFF; CDR3nt: TGTGCCAGCAGCGGACTAGCGGGGGCTGGTGAGCAGTTCTTC
j_gene: TRBJ2-5; v_gene: TRBV5-1; len: 15; abundance: NA; d_gene: TRBD2; CDR3aa: CASSLRLAGGETQYF; CDR3nt: TGCGCCAGCAGCTTGCGCCTAGCGGGAGGGGAGACCCAGTACTTC
j_gene: TRBJ2-6; v_gene: TRBV28; len: 15; abundance: NA; d_gene: TRBD1; CDR3aa: CASTPGGAGANVLTF; CDR3nt: TGTGCCAGCACCCCAGGGGGTGCTGGGGCCAACGTCCTGACTTTC
j_gene: TRBJ2-6; v_gene: TRBV6-5; len: 12; abundance: NA; d_gene: NA; CDR3aa: CATLSGANVLTF; CDR3nt: TGTGCGACACTCTCTGGGGCCAACGTCCTGACTTTC
j_gene: TRBJ2-5; v_gene: TRBV7-8; len: 13; abundance: NA; d_gene: NA; CDR3aa: CASSRVADETQYF; CDR3nt: TGTGCCAGCAGCAGGGTAGCGGATGAGACCCAGTACTTC
j_gene: TRBJ2-1; v_gene: TRBV10-3; len: 13; abundance: NA; d_gene: NA; CDR3aa: CAIRKGEGGEQFF; CDR3nt: TGTGCCATCAGGAAGGGAGAAGGGGGTGAGCAGTTCTTC
j_gene: TRBJ1-1; v_gene: TRBV16; len: 14; abundance: NA; d_gene: NA; CDR3aa: CASSPRQDYTEAFF; CDR3nt: TGTGCCAGCAGCCCCCGACAGGATTACACTGAAGCTTTCTTT
j_gene: TRBJ2-7; v_gene: TRBV27; len: 13; abundance: NA; d_gene: TRBD1; CDR3aa: CASSPGQGHEQYF; CDR3nt: TGTGCCAGCAGCCCCGGACAGGGCCACGAGCAGTACTTC
j_gene: TRBJ1-5; v_gene: TRBV19; len: 13; abundance: NA; d_gene: NA; CDR3aa: CASDGSSNQPQHF; CDR3nt: TGTGCCAGTGACGGGTCTAGCAATCAGCCCCAGCATTTT
j_gene: TRBJ2-1; v_gene: TRBV5-1; len: 16; abundance: NA; d_gene: NA; CDR3aa: CASSLEGQIEYNEQFF; CDR3nt: TGCGCCAGCAGCTTGGAAGGACAGATAGAATACAATGAGCAGTTCTTC
j_gene: TRBJ2-7; v_gene: TRBV28; len: 12; abundance: NA; d_gene: NA; CDR3aa: CASSDRDYEQYF; CDR3nt: TGTGCCAGCAGTGACAGAGATTACGAGCAGTACTTC
j_gene: TRBJ2-2; v_gene: TRBV5-1; len: 18; abundance: NA; d_gene: TRBD1; CDR3aa: CASSLELGQGEGAGELFF; CDR3nt: TGCGCCAGCAGCTTGGAGCTGGGACAGGGGGAAGGAGCCGGGGAGCTGTTTTTT
j_gene: TRBJ1-1; v_gene: TRBV6-5; len: 14; abundance: NA; d_gene: TRBD1; CDR3aa: CASSLDRRNTEAFF; CDR3nt: TGTGCCAGCAGTTTGGACAGGAGGAACACTGAAGCTTTCTTT
j_gene: TRBJ2-6; v_gene: TRBV7-9; len: 17; abundance: NA; d_gene: NA; CDR3aa: CASSGQGRSSGANVLTF; CDR3nt: TGTGCCAGCAGCGGACAAGGACGGAGCTCTGGGGCCAACGTCCTGACTTTC
j_gene: TRBJ1-5; v_gene: TRBV19; len: 13; abundance: NA; d_gene: TRBD1; CDR3aa: CASRIQGNQPQHF; CDR3nt: TGTGCCAGTAGAATACAGGGGAATCAGCCCCAGCATTTT
j_gene: TRBJ2-7; v_gene: TRBV29-1; len: 14; abundance: NA; d_gene: TRBD2; CDR3aa: CSVGLAGRIDEQYF; CDR3nt: TGCAGCGTTGGACTAGCGGGAAGGATCGACGAGCAGTACTTC
j_gene: TRBJ1-6; v_gene: TRBV21-1; len: 18; abundance: NA; d_gene: NA; CDR3aa: CASSTRHPLTSYNSPLHF; CDR3nt: TGTGCCAGCAGCACCCGACATCCTCTCACCTCCTATAATTCACCCCTCCACTTT
j_gene: TRBJ2-7; v_gene: TRBV2; len: 14; abundance: NA; d_gene: TRBD2; CDR3aa: CASRDLGLAGEQYF; CDR3nt: TGTGCCAGCAGAGACCTGGGACTAGCGGGGGAGCAGTACTTC
j_gene: TRBJ2-5; v_gene: TRBV4-1; len: 16; abundance: NA; d_gene: TRBD2; CDR3aa: CASSQTLAGGVETQYF; CDR3nt: TGCGCCAGCAGCCAAACGTTAGCGGGGGGGGTTGAGACCCAGTACTTC
j_gene: TRBJ1-4; v_gene: TRBV5-6; len: 15; abundance: NA; d_gene: NA; CDR3aa: CASSLGGRASEKLFF; CDR3nt: TGTGCCAGCAGCTTGGGGGGCAGGGCAAGTGAAAAACTGTTTTTT
j_gene: TRBJ1-1; v_gene: TRBV14; len: 13; abundance: NA; d_gene: NA; CDR3aa: CASSQVGELEAFF; CDR3nt: TGTGCCAGCAGCCAAGTGGGAGAGCTTGAAGCTTTCTTT
j_gene: TRBJ2-2; v_gene: TRBV2; len: 13; abundance: NA; d_gene: NA; CDR3aa: CASSPQVTGELFF; CDR3nt: TGTGCCAGCAGCCCACAGGTCACCGGGGAGCTGTTTTTT
j_gene: TRBJ1-5; v_gene: TRBV5-6; len: 16; abundance: NA; d_gene: NA; CDR3aa: CASSLKTGQGNQPQHF; CDR3nt: TGTGCCAGCAGCTTGAAGACAGGTCAGGGCAATCAGCCCCAGCATTTT
j_gene: TRBJ2-1; v_gene: TRBV9; len: 19; abundance: NA; d_gene: TRBD2; CDR3aa: CASSTGLAARAGSYNEQFF; CDR3nt: TGTGCCAGTTCAACGGGACTAGCAGCGAGGGCGGGATCCTACAATGAGCAGTTCTTC
j_gene: TRBJ1-5; v_gene: TRBV4-3; len: 14; abundance: NA; d_gene: NA; CDR3aa: CASSQGPGLEPQHF; CDR3nt: TGCGCCAGCAGCCAAGGACCCGGGTTGGAGCCCCAGCATTTT
j_gene: TRBJ2-1; v_gene: TRBV19; len: 19; abundance: NA; d_gene: TRBD2; CDR3aa: CASSAIGSSGRRSYNEQFF; CDR3nt: TGTGCCAGTAGTGCCATAGGGAGTAGCGGGAGGAGATCCTACAATGAGCAGTTCTTC
j_gene: TRBJ2-1; v_gene: TRBV7-9; len: 17; abundance: NA; d_gene: NA; CDR3aa: CASSLVGLGGLRNEQFF; CDR3nt: TGTGCCAGCAGCTTAGTGGGACTAGGGGGCCTCCGCAATGAGCAGTTCTTC
j_gene: TRBJ2-1; v_gene: TRBV5-1; len: 13; abundance: once; d_gene: TRBD1; CDR3aa: CASSLGQGNEQFF; CDR3nt: TGCGCCAGCAGCTTGGGACAGGGCAATGAGCAGTTCTTC
j_gene: TRBJ1-1; v_gene: TRBV19; len: 13; abundance: NA; d_gene: NA; CDR3aa: CASSMRDNTEAFF; CDR3nt: TGTGCCAGTAGTATGCGAGATAACACTGAAGCTTTCTTT
j_gene: TRBJ2-2; v_gene: TRBV2; len: 15; abundance: NA; d_gene: NA; CDR3aa: CASSTLPGGTGELFF; CDR3nt: TGTGCCAGCAGCACCCTCCCAGGCGGGACCGGGGAGCTGTTTTTT
j_gene: TRBJ1-3; v_gene: TRBV7-8; len: 17; abundance: NA; d_gene: TRBD1; CDR3aa: CASSLSVDRGSGNTIYF; CDR3nt: TGTGCCAGCAGCTTATCGGTGGACAGGGGCTCTGGAAACACCATATATTTT
j_gene: TRBJ2-7; v_gene: TRBV14; len: 13; abundance: NA; d_gene: NA; CDR3aa: CASSQDPGSEQYF; CDR3nt: TGTGCCAGCAGCCAAGATCCCGGGTCCGAGCAGTACTTC
j_gene: TRBJ2-5; v_gene: TRBV30; len: 15; abundance: NA; d_gene: TRBD2; CDR3aa: CAWSVPTSGQETQYF; CDR3nt: TGTGCCTGGAGTGTACCTACTAGCGGACAAGAGACCCAGTACTTC
j_gene: TRBJ2-1; v_gene: TRBV13; len: 19; abundance: once; d_gene: TRBD2; CDR3aa: CASSHNSGLAGVPPKEQFF; CDR3nt: TGTGCCAGCAGCCACAACTCGGGACTAGCGGGAGTTCCCCCCAAGGAGCAGTTCTTC
j_gene: TRBJ2-1; v_gene: TRBV7-9; len: 18; abundance: NA; d_gene: TRBD2; CDR3aa: CASSLSPGLAGVGNEQFF; CDR3nt: TGTGCCAGCAGCTTAAGCCCGGGACTAGCGGGAGTCGGGAATGAGCAGTTCTTC
j_gene: TRBJ1-2; v_gene: TRBV25-1; len: 16; abundance: NA; d_gene: TRBD1; CDR3aa: CASSDSFGRGRVGYTF; CDR3nt: TGTGCCAGCAGTGATTCCTTCGGCAGGGGGCGCGTTGGCTACACCTTC
j_gene: TRBJ2-7; v_gene: TRBV13; len: 14; abundance: NA; d_gene: TRBD1; CDR3aa: CASSPPGGGYEQYF; CDR3nt: TGTGCCAGCAGCCCCCCAGGGGGCGGATACGAGCAGTACTTC